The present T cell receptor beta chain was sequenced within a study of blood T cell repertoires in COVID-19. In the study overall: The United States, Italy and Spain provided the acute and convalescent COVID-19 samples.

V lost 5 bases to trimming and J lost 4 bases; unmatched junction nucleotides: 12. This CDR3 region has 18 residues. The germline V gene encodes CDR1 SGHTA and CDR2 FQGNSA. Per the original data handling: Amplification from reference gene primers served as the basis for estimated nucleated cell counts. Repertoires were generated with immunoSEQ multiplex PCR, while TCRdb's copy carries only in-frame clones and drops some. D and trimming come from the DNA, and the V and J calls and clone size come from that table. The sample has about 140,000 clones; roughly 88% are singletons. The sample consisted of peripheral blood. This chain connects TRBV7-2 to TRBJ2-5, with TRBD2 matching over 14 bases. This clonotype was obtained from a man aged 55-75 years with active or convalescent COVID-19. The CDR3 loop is CASSPGTSGRAPAETQYF. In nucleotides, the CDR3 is TGTGCCAGCAGCCCTGGGACTAGCGGGAGAGCGCCGGCAGAGACCCAGTACTTC.